A single sample is the source of the 3 T cell receptor beta chains below, sequenced in a study of cytomegalovirus exposure and HLA in healthy donors. Primers included in the PCR were 60 Vbeta and 13 Jbeta primers. Method: immunoSEQ multiplex PCR; TCRdb's copy keeps in-frame clones and lacks some. The table includes 150,000 to 200,000 clones, approximately 80% detected once. Sequencing input: PBMCs. These receptors were collected from a young woman in good health and CMV-seronegative.

J is TRBJ2-5 and V is TRBV14, with TRBD2 identical over 8 bases. V gave up 1 base and J gave up 3 bases; unmatched junction bases: 7. Per germline, CDR1 SGHDN and CDR2 FVKESK. The CDR3 spans 16 residues. The CDR3 region is CASSQGIGTRKETQYF. As DNA, the CDR3 is TGTGCCAGCAGCCAAGGTATCGGGACTAGGAAAGAGACCCAGTACTTC.

The chain employs TRBV2 and TRBJ2-3, with 7 positions matching TRBD1. V lost 5 bases to trimming and J lost 1 base; unmatched junction nucleotides: 9. The CDR3 runs to 16 residues. Germline CDR1 is SNHLY and CDR2 is FYNNEI. This CDR3 is CASSKTGTAGTDTQYF. In DNA, the CDR3 is TGTGCCAGCAGTAAGACAGGGACCGCGGGCACAGATACGCAGTATTTT.

V is TRBV6-1 and J is TRBJ1-2, with 8 nucleotides matching TRBD1. There are 15 residues in the CDR3. Per the germline V gene, CDR1 is MNHNS and CDR2 is SASEGT. After removal of 4 bases from V and 8 bases from J, the junction contained 12 bases not matched to a gene. The CDR3 DNA sequence: TGTGCCAGCAGTGGTAGGGGACAGGCGCCCTTCGGCTACACCTTC. It is translated as CASSGRGQAPFGYTF.